What follows are 32 T cell receptor beta chains derived from one specimen sequenced in a study of blood T cells in healthy people across ages. With a J-beta primer mix and a sample-barcoded 5' primer, a second PCR ran 7 to 11 cycles. TCRdb fed the 5' RACE reads into MiXCR, producing one record per CDR3 protein. Of 1.5 million to 2 million distinct CDR3 sequences listed, about 39% were seen once; the top ten hold under 30%. Specimen: blood. The origin of the receptors is a human donor in good health.

This clonotype was recorded a few times. V gene TRBV20-1 combines with J gene TRBJ2-3; 8 bases match TRBD2. CDR3 length equals 14 residues. Germline V lookup: CDR1 DFQATT, CDR2 SNEGSKA (reference sequence). The V and J ends lost 6 bases and 5 bases, in that order; junction bases with no gene match: 10. CDR3 in DNA: TGCAGTGCCACCGGACTAGCTAAGAGAGATACGCAGTATTTT. Its translation is CSATGLAKRDTQYF.

This clonotype was detected only a few times. The chain is built from TRBV20-1 and TRBJ2-1; 7 positions agree with TRBD2. Germline CDR1 is DFQATT and CDR2 is SNEGSKA (reference sequence). There are 14 residues in the CDR3. Trimming cost V 3 bases and J 3 bases; bases outside gene matches: 5. CDR3 nucleotide sequence: TGCAGTGCTAGCTGGCTAGCGGACTACAATGAGCAGTTCTTC. It yields the protein CSASWLADYNEQFF.

This clonotype appeared many times. The gene calls are TRBV7-9 and TRBJ2-3; TRBD1 aligns across 7 bases. Germline assignment: CDR1 SEHNR and CDR2 FQNEAQ (reference sequence). V lost 1 base to trimming and J lost 3 bases; unmatched junction nucleotides: 1. This CDR3 has 14 residues. The CDR3 protein is CASSLVGQTDTQYF. For the CDR3, the DNA is TGTGCCAGCAGCTTAGTGGGACAGACAGATACGCAGTATTTT.

This clonotype showed up just once. An end of the junction does not agree with germline; a read error may underlie this. V is TRBV6-5 and J is TRBJ2-3, with D possibly called TRBD1 or TRBD2 (5 bases each). Germline V gene lookup returns CDR1 MNHEY and CDR2 SVGAGI. The CDR3 is 16 amino acids. Here the CDR3 DNA reads TGTGCCAGCAGGTACTCCGGGGACCTCTACACAGATACGCAGTATTTT. It yields the protein CASRYSGDLYTDTQYF.

The chain uses TRBV7-9 and TRBJ2-5; a possible D gene is TRBD2 (5 bases). The germline gives CDR1 SEHNR, CDR2 FQNEAQ (reference sequence). The V end was cut by 7 bases, the J end by 5 bases, with 14 bases between. The CDR3 covers 13 residues. The DNA for the CDR3 is TGTGCCAGCACCCTACTTTCGGGGGAGACCCAGTACTTC. Protein sequence: CASTLLSGETQYF.

On this clonotype: The junction departs from the called germline gene at one end, perhaps through a read error. V is TRBV9 and J is TRBJ1-4; the D is unclear. This CDR3 has 21 residues. The germline V gene encodes CDR1 SGDLS and CDR2 YYNGEE. CDR3 amino acids: CTSSVTTQLESEEETNEKLFF. Written as DNA, the CDR3 is TGTACCAGCAGCGTCACGACTCAGTTAGAATCAGAAGAAGAAACTAATGAAAAACTGTTTTTT. The whole variable domain, filled in from reference TRBV9 and TRBJ1-4, reads DSGVTQTPKHLITATGQRVTLRCSPRSGDLSVYWYQQSLDQGLQFLIQYYNGEERAKGNILERFSAQQFPDLHSELNLSSLELGDSALYFCTSSVTTQLESEEETNEKLFFGSGTQLSVL.

This clonotype occurred once. The V call is TRBV20-1, the J call TRBJ2-1, with 9 nucleotides matching TRBD2. The CDR3 consists of 14 residues. Germline V CDR1 and CDR2: DFQATT, SNEGSKA (reference sequence). Trimming cost V 5 bases and J 7 bases; bases outside gene matches: 9. The CDR3 region is CSAFLAGIGNEQFF. The CDR3 nucleotides read TGCAGTGCTTTTCTAGCGGGGATAGGGAATGAGCAGTTCTTC.

The gene calls are TRBV7-9 and TRBJ1-5; D remains ambiguous. The CDR3 is 15 amino acids. Germline loops: CDR1 SEHNR, CDR2 FQNEAQ (reference sequence). V was cut by 2 bases and J by 7 bases, with 15 bases left in between. As DNA, the CDR3 is TGTGCCAGCAGCTTAAACGACCATGGAGCCCAGCCCCAGCATTTT. Encoded protein: CASSLNDHGAQPQHF.

This clonotype occurred a few times. The chain carries TRBV4-3 and TRBJ2-1; weak D call: TRBD2 (7 bases). The CDR3 covers 15 residues. V was shortened by 5 bases and J by 7 bases, with 18 bases between the two germline ends. The V gene's germline CDR1 is LGHNA and CDR2 YSLEER. The CDR3 coding sequence is TGCGCCAGCAGCAAAGGGGCGGGGGCGCGGAATGAGCAGTTCTTC. Its translation is CASSKGAGARNEQFF.

This rearrangement joins TRBV15 to TRBJ2-1; TRBD2 matches at 10 bases. The V gene's germline CDR1 is LNHNV and CDR2 YYDKDF (reference sequence). With 0 bases clipped from V and 13 bases from J, the junction kept 9 bases outside the gene matches. This CDR3 comprises 15 residues. The DNA for the CDR3 is TGTGCCACCAGCAGAGACCCCGGACTAGCGGAGACCCAGTTCTTC. Protein: CATSRDPGLAETQFF.

The chain employs TRBV7-2 and TRBJ2-4; D perhaps matches TRBD1 (6 bases). The DNA end favors TRBJ2-7, so the J call may be wrong. In germline, CDR1 is SGHTA, CDR2 FQGNSA. The CDR3 has 14 residues. This CDR3 is CASSSTGTMTEQYF. The CDR3 region has the DNA TGTGCCAGCAGCTCGACCGGGACAATGACCGAGCAGTACTTC.

The V call is TRBV7-2, the J call TRBJ1-6; no reliable D call. Germline V gene lookup returns CDR1 SGHTA and CDR2 FQGNSA. The V and J ends lost 2 bases and 5 bases respectively, with 7 bases between them. The length of the CDR3 is 14 residues. The CDR3, as DNA: TGTGCCAGCAGCTTAATCCAAGATAATTCACCCCTCCACTTT. Encoded protein: CASSLIQDNSPLHF.

This clonotype turned up a few times. This chain uses TRBV27 with TRBJ2-3, with 9 bases that match TRBD2. The germline V gene encodes CDR1 MNHEY and CDR2 SMNVEV (reference sequence). Unmatched junction bases numbered 16, after V lost 4 bases and J lost 5 bases. The CDR3 loop spans 18 amino acids. The CDR3 is CASSSFDRPSGERDTQYF. The DNA for the CDR3 is TGTGCCAGCAGTTCCTTCGATCGGCCTAGCGGGGAGAGAGATACGCAGTATTTT.

To note about this clonotype: Mismatch with germline at one junction end may stem from a read error. The chain has TRBV4-2 and TRBJ1-2; D is perhaps TRBD1 (5 bases). The CDR3 spans 15 residues. The germline V gene has CDR1 LGHNA and CDR2 YNFKEQ. CDR3 coding DNA: TGTGCCGGCAGCATAATACAGGACTCTAACTATGGCTACACCTTC. This sequence encodes CAGSIIQDSNYGYTF.

Regarding this clonotype: Just one base apart from a much larger clone, this may be a read error. This chain joins TRBV29-1 and TRBJ1-2; 7 bases agree with TRBD1. V shed 1 base, J shed 5 bases, and the junction held 4 bases outside the gene matches. In germline, CDR1 is SQVTM, CDR2 ANQGSEA. The length of the CDR3 is 13 residues. The CDR3 bases are TGCAGCGTTGAAGGAGGACAGGCTTATGGCTACACCTTC. It yields the protein CSVEGGQAYGYTF.

V and J are TRBV20-1 and TRBJ1-4, with TRBD1 as a possible D gene (5 bases). The CDR3 is 18 amino acids. The germline V and J ends were trimmed by 6 bases and 3 bases, with 26 bases remaining between them. Germline V gives CDR1 DFQATT, CDR2 SNEGSKA (reference sequence). For the CDR3, the DNA is TGCAGTGCCCCAGAGGCAGAGGGGAGGGCTTGGGCTAATGAAAAACTGTTTTTT. Its protein product is CSAPEAEGRAWANEKLFF.

Of note for this clonotype: At one of its ends the junction is not consistent with the germline gene, which may arise from a read error. The CDR3 sequence: CASSPLAGGPQGTQYF. CDR3 bases: TGTGCCAGCAGCCCTCTAGCGGGGGGCCCCCAAGGGACCCAGTACTTC. V is TRBV12-3 or TRBV12-4 and J is TRBJ2-5; 11 bases map to TRBD2. The CDR3 loop spans 16 amino acids.

This clonotype has only a few counts. The J gene is TRBJ1-2, the V gene TRBV5-1; D remains unclear. Germline V lookup: CDR1 SGHRS, CDR2 YFSETQ. Trimming removed 0 bases from V and 8 bases from J, with 11 bases in between. The CDR3 loop spans 13 amino acids. The CDR3 loop reads CASSLVVREGYTF. Written as DNA, the CDR3 is TGCGCCAGCAGCTTGGTTGTACGCGAGGGCTACACCTTC. The full variable domain, its missing parts supplied by reference TRBV5-1 and TRBJ1-2, is KAGVTQTPRYLIKTRGQQVTLSCSPISGHRSVSWYQQTPGQGLQFLFEYFSETQRNKGNFPGRFSGRQFSNSRSEMNVSTLELGDSALYLCASSLVVREGYTFGSGTRLTVV.

This clonotype was detected only a few times. The genes are TRBV6-2 or TRBV6-3 and TRBJ2-4, with 8 bases fitting TRBD1. Germline CDR1 MNHEY, CDR2 SVGEGT. V shed 6 bases, J shed 4 bases, and the junction held 8 bases outside the gene matches. The CDR3 is made up of 15 amino acids. This CDR3 is CASRPLGQGKNIQYF. The CDR3 DNA reads TGTGCCAGCAGACCCCTTGGACAGGGAAAAAACATTCAGTACTTC.

The CDR3 region has the DNA TGTGCCAGCAGTTACTGGCAGGGGGCCGGGGAGCTGTTTTTT. It yields the protein CASSYWQGAGELFF. The V and J genes are TRBV27 and TRBJ2-2, with 7 positions matching TRBD1. CDR1 and CDR2 (germline): MNHEY, SMNVEV (reference sequence). Trimming took 4 bases from V and 6 from J; bases not matched to a gene: 5. CDR3 length equals 14 residues.

CDR3 residues: CASSQTSGRETQYF. CDR3 DNA sequence: TGCGCCAGCAGCCAGACTAGCGGGAGGGAGACCCAGTACTTC. The chain employs TRBV4-3 and TRBJ2-5; 13 nucleotides agree with TRBD2. Unmatched junction bases numbered 0, after V lost 3 bases and J lost 5 bases. Germline assignment: CDR1 LGHNA and CDR2 YSLEER. This CDR3 has 14 residues.

V and J are TRBV5-8 and TRBJ2-2, with 12 bases aligning to TRBD1. The CDR3 runs 19 residues. The V segment lost 7 bases and the J segment 3 bases; nucleotides outside the gene matches: 16. Germline CDR1 is SGHTS and CDR2 is YDEGEE. Here the CDR3 reads CASPTYRDRGLQDTGELFF. The CDR3 DNA reads as TGTGCCAGCCCTACGTACCGGGACAGGGGGCTCCAGGACACCGGGGAGCTGTTTTTT.

The chain has TRBV4-3 and TRBJ2-4; 8 bases are a match to TRBD1. The J call may be faulty, since TRBJ2-7 better matches the DNA end. Germline-derived CDR1 and CDR2 are LGHNA and YSLEER. The CDR3 has 13 amino acids. The CDR3 nucleotides read TGCGCCAGCAGCCAGCCCGGGACAGGCGAGCAGTACTTC. Encoded protein: CASSQPGTGEQYF.

The V and J genes are TRBV6-5 and TRBJ2-7, with TRBD2 matching over 15 bases. The CDR3 consists of 16 residues. CDR1 is MNHEY, CDR2 SVGAGI, per germline. Trimming cost V 0 bases and J 4 bases; bases outside gene matches: 1. The CDR3 here is CASSYSGTSGGYEQYF. The CDR3 DNA sequence: TGTGCCAGCAGTTACTCTGGGACTAGCGGGGGGTACGAGCAGTACTTC.

The CDR3 reads CATSDPLAGGYSPQYF. The CDR3 coding sequence is TGTGCCACCAGTGATCCACTAGCGGGGGGGTATAGTCCGCAGTATTTT. The gene calls are TRBV24-1 and TRBJ2-3, with 13 bases lining up with TRBD2. Germline trimming cut 3 bases from V and 10 bases from J; bases unmatched to any gene: 9. CDR1 and CDR2 (germline): KGHDR, SFDVKD. This CDR3 is built from 16 residues.

Comment on this clonotype: The CDR3 ends on some other residue instead of the conserved phenylalanine or tryptophan, so this is likely a read error. V gene TRBV5-1 combines with J gene TRBJ1-1; D not certain. Germline lookup yields CDR1 SGHRS and CDR2 YFSETQ. This CDR3 region has 11 residues. V was trimmed by 0 bases and J by 4 bases, leaving 1 base between them. The CDR3 loop reads CASSLGTEAFS. The CDR3 nucleotides are TGCGCCAGCAGCTTGGGCACTGAAGCTTTCTCT.

V gene TRBV12-3 or TRBV12-4 combines with J gene TRBJ1-4; tentative D call: TRBD1 (5 bases). V dropped 6 bases and J dropped 6 bases, with 11 bases sitting between them. The CDR3 has 13 residues. CDR3 loop: CASSQGPYEKLFF. CDR3 coding DNA: TGTGCCAGCAGCCAGGGCCCCTATGAAAAACTGTTTTTT.

This chain links TRBV5-4 with TRBJ1-2; D gene ambiguous. The CDR3 loop spans 16 amino acids. Germline CDR1 and CDR2: SGHNT and YYREEE (reference sequence). Deletions cut 0 bases from V and 2 bases from J, with 14 bases between. In DNA, the CDR3 is TGTGCCAGCAGCTTGGGGGCAGGCTGGGCCAACTATGGCTACACCTTC. It is translated as CASSLGAGWANYGYTF.

The rearrangement links TRBV6-5 to TRBJ2-7, with 8 positions matching TRBD1. The ends lost 0 bases at V and 4 bases at J; junction bases unmatched: 14. The CDR3 has 18 amino acids. Germline CDR1 is MNHEY and CDR2 is SVGAGI. CDR3 bases: TGTGCCAGCAGTTACTCGATCTCCGGGACAGGACTAAAGTACGAGCAGTACTTC. Translating gives CASSYSISGTGLKYEQYF.

The gene calls are TRBV6-4 and TRBJ2-1, with a tentative D call TRBD1 (5 bases). The CDR3 length is 12 residues. V shed 7 bases and J shed 4 bases, with 8 bases lying between them. The germline CDR1 and CDR2 sequences are MRHNA and SNTAGT. CDR3 nucleotides: TGTGCCAGCATGACAGTGTACAATGAGCAGTTCTTC. Translated, it gives CASMTVYNEQFF.

The CDR3 spells CAITKDGQGLFEQYF. For the CDR3, the DNA is TGTGCCATCACAAAGGACGGACAGGGACTTTTCGAGCAGTACTTC. The chain carries TRBV10-3 and TRBJ2-7; 8 nucleotides align to TRBD1. Per the germline V gene, CDR1 is ENHRY and CDR2 is SYGVKD. This CDR3 comprises 15 residues. V gave up 7 bases and J gave up 6 bases; unmatched junction bases: 14.

About this clonotype itself: A much larger clone sits a single nucleotide away, making a read error possible. The V and J genes are TRBV7-2 and TRBJ2-5, with TRBD2 matching over 9 bases. V was pared by 4 bases and J by 5 bases, with 8 bases of the junction left unmatched. The CDR3 is 15 residues long. The germline gives CDR1 SGHTA, CDR2 FQGNSA. In nucleotides, the CDR3 is TGTGCCAGCAGCTCGATTGCGGGAGGGTGGGAGACCCAGTACTTC. It translates to CASSSIAGGWETQYF. The variable domain in full, completed from reference TRBV7-2 and TRBJ2-5, reads GAGVSQSPSNKVTEKGKDVELRCDPISGHTALYWYRQSLGQGLEFLIYFQGNSAPDKSGLPSDRFSAERTGGSVSTLTIQRTQQEDSAVYLCASSSIAGGWETQYFGPGTRLLVL.